This T cell receptor (beta chain) was obtained from a study of cytotoxic CD8 clonotypes in ibrutinib-treated CLL. Study summary: By median roughly 62 months, around twelve had progressed and some 14 stayed remitted; responses had been 2 complete and about 25 partial. Sequenced samples delivered averages of around 250,000 productive templates and some 93,000 productive rearrangements.

Germline V gene sequence: CDR1 MDHEN, CDR2 SYDVKM. The CDR3 covers 14 residues. Unmatched junction bases numbered 5, after V lost 3 bases and J lost 6 bases. The repertoire was sequenced with immunoSEQ multiplex PCR; TCRdb's copy has only in-frame clones and lacks some. The sample carries roughly 160,000 clones, approximately 80% recorded once. To note about this clone: Its antigen is not known.

Study-wide results and caveats: Elevated clonality accompanied ibrutinib response, with a return toward baseline values at progression.

V and J are TRBV28 and TRBJ2-7; 10 bases line up with TRBD1. The sample was PBMCs, taken after 12 months of ibrutinib treatment. This TCR derives from a human donor with chronic lymphocytic leukemia. CDR3 sequence reads: CASSLYWTGGEQYF. CDR3 DNA: TGTGCCAGCAGTTTGTATTGGACAGGGGGCGAGCAGTACTTC.